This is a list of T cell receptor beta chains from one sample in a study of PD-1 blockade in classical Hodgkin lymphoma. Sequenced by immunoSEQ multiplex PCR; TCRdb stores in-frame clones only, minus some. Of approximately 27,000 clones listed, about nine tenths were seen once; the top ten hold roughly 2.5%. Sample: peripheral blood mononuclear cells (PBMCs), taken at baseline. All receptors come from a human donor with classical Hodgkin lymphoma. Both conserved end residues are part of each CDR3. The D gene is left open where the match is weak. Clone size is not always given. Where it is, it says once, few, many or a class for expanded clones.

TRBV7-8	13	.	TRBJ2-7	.	TGTGCCAGCAGCTTGGACCCAACCTACGAGCAGTACTTC	CASSLDPTYEQYF
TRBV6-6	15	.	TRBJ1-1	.	TGTGCCAGCAGTCCCGTTCGGGGGGTGAACACTGAAGCTTTCTTT	CASSPVRGVNTEAFF
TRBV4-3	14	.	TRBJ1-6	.	TGCGCCAGCAGCCAGGACATGGTTGGATCACCCCTCCACTTT	CASSQDMVGSPLHF
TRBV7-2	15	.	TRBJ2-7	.	TGTGCCAGCAGCTTAGAGGGTTTGAGCTCCTACGAGCAGTACTTC	CASSLEGLSSYEQYF
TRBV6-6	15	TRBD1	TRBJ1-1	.	TGTGCCAGCAGCCAAAGACAGGGGTTGGACACTGAAGCTTTCTTT	CASSQRQGLDTEAFF
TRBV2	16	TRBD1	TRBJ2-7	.	TGTGCCAGCAGTTCCCGACAGGGGGCCGTCTCCTACGAGCAGTACTTC	CASSSRQGAVSYEQYF
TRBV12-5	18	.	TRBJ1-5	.	TGTGCTAGTGGTTTGGTAAAGTCGGGGGGCACGCAGAATCAGCCCCAGCATTTT	CASGLVKSGGTQNQPQHF
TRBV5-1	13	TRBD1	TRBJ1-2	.	TGCGCCAGCAGCCCAGACAGGGTTTTCGCCTACACCTTC	CASSPDRVFAYTF
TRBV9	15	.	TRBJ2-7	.	TGTGCCAGCAGCGTGGGGGACCGGACTTACTACGAGCAGTACTTC	CASSVGDRTYYEQYF
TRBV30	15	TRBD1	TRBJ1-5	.	TGTGCCTGTCGGAGGGGACAGGAGAGCAATCAGCCCCAGCATTTT	CACRRGQESNQPQHF
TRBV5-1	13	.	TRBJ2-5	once	TGCGCCAGCAGCTTTAAAGGAAAAGAGACCCAGTACTTC	CASSFKGKETQYF
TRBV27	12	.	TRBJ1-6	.	TGTGCCAGCGCGAGGGTTAATTCACCCCTCCACTTT	CASARVNSPLHF
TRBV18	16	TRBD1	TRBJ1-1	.	TGTGCCAGCTCACCACCGGGGACAGCCAAATCCACTGAAGCTTTCTTT	CASSPPGTAKSTEAFF